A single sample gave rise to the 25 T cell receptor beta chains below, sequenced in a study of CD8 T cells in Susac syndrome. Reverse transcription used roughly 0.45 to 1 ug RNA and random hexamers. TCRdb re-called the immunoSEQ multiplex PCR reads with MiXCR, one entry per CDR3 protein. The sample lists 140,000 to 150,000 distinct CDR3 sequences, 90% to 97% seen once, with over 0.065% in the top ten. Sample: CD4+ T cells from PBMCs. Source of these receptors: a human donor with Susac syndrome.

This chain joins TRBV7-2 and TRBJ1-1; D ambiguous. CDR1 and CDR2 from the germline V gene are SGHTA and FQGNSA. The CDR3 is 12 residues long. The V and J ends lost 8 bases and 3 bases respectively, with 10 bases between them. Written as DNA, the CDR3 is TGTGCCAGCGGGATGGTGTACACTGAAGCTTTCTTT. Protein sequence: CASGMVYTEAFF.

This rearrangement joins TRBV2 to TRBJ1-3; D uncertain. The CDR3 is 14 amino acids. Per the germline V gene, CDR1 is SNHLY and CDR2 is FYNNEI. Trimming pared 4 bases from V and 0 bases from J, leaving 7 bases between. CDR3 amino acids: CASSVHGSGNTIYF. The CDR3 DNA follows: TGTGCCAGCAGTGTACACGGCTCTGGAAACACCATATATTTT.

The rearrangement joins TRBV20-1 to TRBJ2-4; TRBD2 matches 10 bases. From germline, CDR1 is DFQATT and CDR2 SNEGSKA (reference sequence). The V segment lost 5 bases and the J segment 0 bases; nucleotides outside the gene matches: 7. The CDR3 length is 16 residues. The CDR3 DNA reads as TGCAGTGCTGGACGGACTAGCGGATTAGCCAAAAACATTCAGTACTTC. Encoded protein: CSAGRTSGLAKNIQYF.

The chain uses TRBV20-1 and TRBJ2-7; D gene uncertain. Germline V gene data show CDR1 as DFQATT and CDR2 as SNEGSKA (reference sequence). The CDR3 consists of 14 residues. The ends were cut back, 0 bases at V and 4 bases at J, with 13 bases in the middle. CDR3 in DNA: TGCAGTGCTAGAGATGGGCGGATCCAGTACGAGCAGTACTTC. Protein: CSARDGRIQYEQYF.

The chain's CDR3 is CSARDRVAGSPPYEQYF. CDR3 sequence (DNA): TGCAGTGCTAGAGATCGGGTAGCGGGATCCCCCCCCTACGAGCAGTACTTC. The V call is TRBV20-1, the J call TRBJ2-7; 8 bases agree with TRBD2. Trimming took 0 bases from V and 2 from J; bases not matched to a gene: 12. The germline gives CDR1 DFQATT, CDR2 SNEGSKA (reference sequence). CDR3 length: 17 amino acids.

CDR3 sequence reads: CASSPGSTGAETQYF. DNA for the CDR3: TGTGCCAGCTCACCAGGATCGACAGGGGCGGAGACCCAGTACTTC. The V call is TRBV18, the J call TRBJ2-5, with 8 positions matching TRBD1. The germline gives CDR1 KGHSH, CDR2 LQKENI. V shed 2 bases and J 5 bases; nucleotides not matched to a gene: 7. CDR3 size: 15 residues.

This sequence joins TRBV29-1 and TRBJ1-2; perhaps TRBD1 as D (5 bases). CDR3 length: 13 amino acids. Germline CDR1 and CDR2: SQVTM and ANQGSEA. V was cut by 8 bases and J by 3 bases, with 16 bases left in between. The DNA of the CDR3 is TGCAGCATCCTCAGGGATATAGACTATGGCTACACCTTC. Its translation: CSILRDIDYGYTF.

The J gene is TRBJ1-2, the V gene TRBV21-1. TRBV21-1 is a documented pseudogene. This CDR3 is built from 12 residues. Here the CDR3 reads CASSGRHYGYTF. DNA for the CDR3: TGTGCCAGCTCCGGCAGGCACTATGGCTACACCTTC.

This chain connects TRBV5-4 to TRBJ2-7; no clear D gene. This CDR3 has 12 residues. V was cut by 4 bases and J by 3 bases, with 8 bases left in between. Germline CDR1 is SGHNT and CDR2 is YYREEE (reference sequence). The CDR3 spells CASSLFSYEQYF. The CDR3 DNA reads TGTGCCAGCAGCCTTTTTAGCTACGAGCAGTACTTC.

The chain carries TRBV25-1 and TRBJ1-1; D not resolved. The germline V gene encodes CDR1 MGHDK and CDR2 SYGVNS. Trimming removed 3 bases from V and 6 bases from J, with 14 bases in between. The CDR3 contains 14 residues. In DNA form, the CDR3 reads TGTGCCAGCAGTGATCTGGTCGGTTCGTCTGAAGCTTTCTTT. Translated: CASSDLVGSSEAFF.

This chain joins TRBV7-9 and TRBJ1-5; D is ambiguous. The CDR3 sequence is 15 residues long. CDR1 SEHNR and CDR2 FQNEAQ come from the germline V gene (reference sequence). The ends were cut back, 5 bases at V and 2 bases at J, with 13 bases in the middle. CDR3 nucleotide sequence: TGTGCCAGCAGCCACACCGGCCGAGGCAATCAGCCCCAGCATTTT. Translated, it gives CASSHTGRGNQPQHF.

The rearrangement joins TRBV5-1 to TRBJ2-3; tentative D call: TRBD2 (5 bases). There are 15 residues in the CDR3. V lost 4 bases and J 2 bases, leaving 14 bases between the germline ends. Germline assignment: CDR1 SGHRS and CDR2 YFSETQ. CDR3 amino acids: CASSPRPTNTDTQYF. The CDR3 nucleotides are TGCGCCAGCAGCCCCCGGCCGACTAACACAGATACGCAGTATTTT.

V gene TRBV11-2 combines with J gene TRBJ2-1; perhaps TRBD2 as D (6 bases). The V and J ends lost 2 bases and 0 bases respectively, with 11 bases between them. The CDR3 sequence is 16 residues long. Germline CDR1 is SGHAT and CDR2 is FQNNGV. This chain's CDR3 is CASSLLASSSYNEQFF. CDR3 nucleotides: TGTGCCAGCAGCTTACTAGCGTCTAGCTCCTACAATGAGCAGTTCTTC.

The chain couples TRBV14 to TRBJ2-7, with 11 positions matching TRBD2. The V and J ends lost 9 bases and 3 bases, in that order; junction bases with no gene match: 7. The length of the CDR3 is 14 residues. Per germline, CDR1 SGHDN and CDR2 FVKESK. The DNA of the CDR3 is TGTGCCAGTGCCCTCGGGACTAGCGGCTACGAGCAGTACTTC. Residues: CASALGTSGYEQYF.

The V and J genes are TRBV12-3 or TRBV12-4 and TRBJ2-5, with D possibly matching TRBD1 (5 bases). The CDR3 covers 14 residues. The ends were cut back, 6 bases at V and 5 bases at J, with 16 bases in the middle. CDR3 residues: CASSPRARLETQYF. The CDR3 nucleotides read TGTGCCAGCAGCCCCAGGGCCCGGTTGGAGACCCAGTACTTC.

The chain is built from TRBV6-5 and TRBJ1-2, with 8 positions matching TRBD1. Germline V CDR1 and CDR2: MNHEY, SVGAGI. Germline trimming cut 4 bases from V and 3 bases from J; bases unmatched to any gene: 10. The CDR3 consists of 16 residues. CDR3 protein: CASSSPRAGGHYGYTF. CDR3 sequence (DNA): TGTGCCAGCAGTTCCCCCCGGGCAGGGGGCCACTATGGCTACACCTTC.

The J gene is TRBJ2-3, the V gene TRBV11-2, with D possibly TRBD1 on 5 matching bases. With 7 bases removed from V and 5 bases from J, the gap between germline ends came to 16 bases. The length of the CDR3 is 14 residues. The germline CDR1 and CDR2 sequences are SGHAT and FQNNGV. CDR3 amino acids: CASTKRGTGDTQYF. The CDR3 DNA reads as TGTGCCAGCACCAAAAGGGGTACCGGAGATACGCAGTATTTT.

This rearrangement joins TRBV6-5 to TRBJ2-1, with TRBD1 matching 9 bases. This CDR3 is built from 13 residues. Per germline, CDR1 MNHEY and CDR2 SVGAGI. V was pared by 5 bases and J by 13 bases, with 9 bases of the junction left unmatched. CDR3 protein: CASSLPSGQGQFF. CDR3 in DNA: TGTGCCAGCAGTCTCCCCTCGGGACAGGGCCAGTTCTTC.

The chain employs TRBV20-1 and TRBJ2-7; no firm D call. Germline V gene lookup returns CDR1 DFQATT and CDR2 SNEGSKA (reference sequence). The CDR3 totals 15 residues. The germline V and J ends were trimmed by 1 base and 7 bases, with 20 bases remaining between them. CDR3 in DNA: TGCAGTGCTAGAGCCCGGAGACCCAATTCCGGGGAGCAGTACTTC. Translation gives CSARARRPNSGEQYF.

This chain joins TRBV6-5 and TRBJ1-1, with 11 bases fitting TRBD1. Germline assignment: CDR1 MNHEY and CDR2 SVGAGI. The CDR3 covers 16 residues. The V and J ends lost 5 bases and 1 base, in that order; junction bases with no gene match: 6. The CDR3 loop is CASSNRDRGGNTEAFF. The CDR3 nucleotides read TGTGCCAGCAGTAACCGGGACAGGGGGGGGAACACTGAAGCTTTCTTT.

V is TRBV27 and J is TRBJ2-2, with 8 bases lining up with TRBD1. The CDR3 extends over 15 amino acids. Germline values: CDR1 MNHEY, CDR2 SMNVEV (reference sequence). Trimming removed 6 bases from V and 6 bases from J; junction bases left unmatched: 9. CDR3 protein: CASRTLDRESGELFF. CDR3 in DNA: TGTGCCAGCAGGACACTGGACAGGGAATCCGGGGAGCTGTTTTTT.

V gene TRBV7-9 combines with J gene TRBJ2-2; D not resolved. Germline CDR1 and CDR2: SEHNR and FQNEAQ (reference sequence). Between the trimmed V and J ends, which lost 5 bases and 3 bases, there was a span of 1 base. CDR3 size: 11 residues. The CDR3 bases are TGTGCCAGCAGCCACACCGGGGAGCTGTTTTTT. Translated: CASSHTGELFF.

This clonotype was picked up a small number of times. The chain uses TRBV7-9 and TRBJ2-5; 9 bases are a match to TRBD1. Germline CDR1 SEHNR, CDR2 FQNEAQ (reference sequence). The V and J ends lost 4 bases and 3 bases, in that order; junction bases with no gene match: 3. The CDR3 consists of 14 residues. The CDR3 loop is CASSSGTGKETQYF. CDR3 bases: TGTGCCAGCAGCTCCGGGACAGGGAAAGAGACCCAGTACTTC. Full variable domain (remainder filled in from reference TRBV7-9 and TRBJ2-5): DTGVSQNPRHKITKRGQNVTFRCDPISEHNRLYWYRQTLGQGPEFLTYFQNEAQLEKSRLLSDRFSAERPKGSFSTLEIQRTEQGDSAMYLCASSSGTGKETQYFGPGTRLLVL.

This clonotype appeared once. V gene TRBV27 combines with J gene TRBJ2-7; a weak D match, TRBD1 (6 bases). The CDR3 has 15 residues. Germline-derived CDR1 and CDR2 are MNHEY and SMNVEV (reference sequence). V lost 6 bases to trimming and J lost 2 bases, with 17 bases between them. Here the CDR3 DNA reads TGTGCCAGCAGCGTAAGGGACACCCCAACCTACGAGCAGTACTTC. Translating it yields CASSVRDTPTYEQYF.

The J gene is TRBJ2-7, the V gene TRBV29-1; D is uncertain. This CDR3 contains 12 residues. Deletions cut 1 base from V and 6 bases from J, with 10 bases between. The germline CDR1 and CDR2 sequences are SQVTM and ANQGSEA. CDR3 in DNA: TGCAGCGTTGAAGTAGCCGGTCCCGAGCAGTACTTC. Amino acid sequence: CSVEVAGPEQYF.